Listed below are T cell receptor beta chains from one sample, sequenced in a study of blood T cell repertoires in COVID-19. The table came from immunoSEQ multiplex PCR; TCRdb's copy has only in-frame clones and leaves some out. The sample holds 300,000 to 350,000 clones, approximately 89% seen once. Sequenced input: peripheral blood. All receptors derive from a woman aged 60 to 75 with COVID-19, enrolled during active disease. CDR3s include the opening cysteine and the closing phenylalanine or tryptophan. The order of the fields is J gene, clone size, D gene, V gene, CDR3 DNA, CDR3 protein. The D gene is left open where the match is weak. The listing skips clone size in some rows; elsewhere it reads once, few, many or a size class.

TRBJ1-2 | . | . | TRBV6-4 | TGTGCCAGCAGCCCCGACCGGGACTATGGCTACACCTTC | CASSPDRDYGYTF
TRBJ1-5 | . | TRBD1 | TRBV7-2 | TGTGCCAGCAGCTTCCGGGACAGTAATCAGCCCCAGCATTTT | CASSFRDSNQPQHF
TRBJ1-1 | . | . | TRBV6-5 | TGTGCCAGCAGTCTCAGGGGTACTGAAGCTTTCTTT | CASSLRGTEAFF
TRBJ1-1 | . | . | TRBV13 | TGTGCCAGCAGCTTAGGGAGGACATCCACTGAAGCTTTCTTT | CASSLGRTSTEAFF
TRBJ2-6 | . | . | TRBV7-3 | TGTGCCAGCAGCTTAGTCTCCGGGGCCAACGTCCTGACTTTC | CASSLVSGANVLTF
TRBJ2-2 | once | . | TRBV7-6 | TGTGCCAGCAGCTTATCGGGGTCGGGCGGCACCGGGGAGCTGTTTTTT | CASSLSGSGGTGELFF
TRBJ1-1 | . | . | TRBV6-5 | TGTGCCAGCAGTTACTTCGGGGAGAACACTGAAGCTTTCTTT | CASSYFGENTEAFF
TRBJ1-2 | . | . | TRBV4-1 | TGCGCCAGCAGCTCTTCCGGGACATCTTATGGCTACACCTTC | CASSSSGTSYGYTF
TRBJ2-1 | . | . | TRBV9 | TGTGCCAGCAGCGTACCCGGGTATTCATCACAGTTCTTC | CASSVPGYSSQFF
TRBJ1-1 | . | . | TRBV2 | TGTGCCAGCAGTGAAGGGGGGACTATGAACACTGAAGCTTTCTTT | CASSEGGTMNTEAFF
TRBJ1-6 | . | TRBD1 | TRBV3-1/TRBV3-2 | TGTGCCAGCAGCCAGGGGGACAGTCATTCACCCCTCCACTTT | CASSQGDSHSPLHF
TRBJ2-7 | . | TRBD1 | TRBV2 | TGTGCCAGCAGTTCCACCGGGACAGGGTTCAACGAGCAGTACTTC | CASSSTGTGFNEQYF
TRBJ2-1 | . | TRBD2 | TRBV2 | TGTGCCAGCAGTGAAGCTAGCGGGGGGGCCGTTGAGCAGTTCTTC | CASSEASGGAVEQFF
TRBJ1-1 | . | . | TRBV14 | TGTGCCAGCAGCCAAGAGGCGAGGACTGAAGCTTTCTTT | CASSQEARTEAFF